This T cell receptor beta chain was observed in a study of blood T cell repertoires in COVID-19. Individuals drawn from approximately 26 US areas were about 18 to 90 years old. Libraries were prepared by immunoSEQ multiplex PCR; TCRdb keeps only in-frame clonotypes and omits some of them. Of around 58,000 clones listed, 85% to 90% are singletons. CDR3 size: 16 residues. V was cut by 0 bases and J by 5 bases, with 17 bases left in between. The germline gives CDR1 SGHTS, CDR2 YDEGEE. Sequenced: PBMCs or T cells enriched from blood (not recorded which). The receptor's source is a woman aged 40 to 49 who had recovered from COVID-19. The chain carries TRBV5-8 and TRBJ2-5; TRBD2 is a possible D gene (6 bases). CDR3 in amino acids: CASSLDGGRKLETQYF. CDR3 nucleotides: TGTGCCAGCAGCTTGGACGGGGGAAGGAAGTTGGAGACCCAGTACTTC. Together with reference TRBV5-8 and TRBJ2-5, the CDR3 gives the full variable domain: EAGVTQSPTHLIKTRGQQATLRCSPISGHTSVYWYQQALGLGLQFLLWYDEGEERNRGNFPPRFSGRQFPNYSSELNVNALELEDSALYLCASSLDGGRKLETQYFGPGTRLLVL.